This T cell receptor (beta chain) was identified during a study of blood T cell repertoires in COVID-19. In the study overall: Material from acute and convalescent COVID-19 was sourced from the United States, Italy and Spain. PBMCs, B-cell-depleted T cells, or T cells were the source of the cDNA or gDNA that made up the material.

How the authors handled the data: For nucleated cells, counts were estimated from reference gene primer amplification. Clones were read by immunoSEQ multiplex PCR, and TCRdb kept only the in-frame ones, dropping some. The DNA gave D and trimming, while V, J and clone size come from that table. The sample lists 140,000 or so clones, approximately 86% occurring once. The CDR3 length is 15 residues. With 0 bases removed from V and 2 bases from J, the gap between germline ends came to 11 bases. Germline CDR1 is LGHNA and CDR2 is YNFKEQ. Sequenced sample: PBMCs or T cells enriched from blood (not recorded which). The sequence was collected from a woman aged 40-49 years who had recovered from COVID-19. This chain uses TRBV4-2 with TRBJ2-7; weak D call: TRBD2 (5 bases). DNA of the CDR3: TGTGCCAGCAGCCAAGAAGTGGGAGTGACCTACGAGCAGTACTTC. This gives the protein CASSQEVGVTYEQYF.